Here is one TCR beta chain with its context. Only in-frame clones appear in the TCRdb table, and some are missing; sequencing was by immunoSEQ multiplex PCR. This table holds 450,000 to 500,000 clones, more than 75% found once. The entry originates in a study of shared clonotypes between healthy human individuals. The CDR3 totals 15 residues. Germline-derived CDR1 and CDR2 are SNHLY and FYNNEI. Trimming took off 3 bases at V and 0 bases at J, with 9 bases between the two ends. The chain recombines TRBV2 with TRBJ2-1; possibly TRBD2 for D (6 bases). Material: PBMCs. This receptor was identified in a woman aged 40-49 years in good health. Some clones in this sample may be carry-over from other donors' samples. CDR3 DNA sequence: TGTGCCAGCAGTGATGGGGGGAGCTCCTACAATGAGCAGTTCTTC. Protein: CASSDGGSSYNEQFF.